The 19 T cell receptor beta chains reported below all come from one sample, sequenced in a study of blood T cells in healthy people across ages. A sample-barcoded 5' primer and a J-beta primer mix were used in a second PCR of roughly 6 to 11 cycles. TCRdb re-derived calls from the 5' RACE reads in MiXCR, one entry per CDR3 protein. The sample consists of roughly 790,000 distinct CDR3 sequences, more than 40% of them appearing once. What was sequenced was blood. The receptors here all came from a woman aged 55-75 years in good health.

The rearrangement joins TRBV18 to TRBJ1-6, with a weak D call TRBD1 (5 bases). In germline, CDR1 is KGHSH, CDR2 LQKENI. The CDR3 sequence is 15 residues long. The V end was cut by 2 bases, the J end by 3 bases, with 8 bases between. Here the CDR3 DNA reads TGTGCCAGCTCACCATTGGGGGACTATAATTCACCCCTCCACTTT. It is translated as CASSPLGDYNSPLHF.

In its sample, this clonotype was seen many times. The V and J genes are TRBV10-3 and TRBJ2-3, with 11 nucleotides matching TRBD2. CDR3 length: 14 residues. Germline-derived CDR1 and CDR2 are ENHRY and SYGVKD. The junction had 0 bases not matched to a gene; V was cut back by 2 bases and J by 5 bases. The CDR3 spells CAISETSGRDTQYF. DNA of the CDR3: TGTGCCATCAGTGAGACTAGCGGGAGAGATACGCAGTATTTT.

This chain links TRBV6-1 with TRBJ1-2; D uncertain. The CDR3 consists of 14 residues. Germline values: CDR1 MNHNS, CDR2 SASEGT. Between the trimmed V and J ends, which lost 1 base and 4 bases, there was a span of 10 bases. CDR3 loop: CASSEGGKGYGYTF. In nucleotides, the CDR3 is TGTGCCAGCAGTGAAGGAGGGAAAGGCTATGGCTACACCTTC.

With regard to this clonotype: An end of the junction differs from the germline gene, which may be a read error. V usage is TRBV20-1 and J usage is TRBJ2-1, with TRBD1 identical over 8 bases. This CDR3 region has 12 residues. Germline CDR1 is DFQATT and CDR2 is SNEGSKA (reference sequence). DNA of the CDR3: TGCAGTACTAGTGACAGGGGAAATGAGCAGTTCTTC. This gives the protein CSTSDRGNEQFF.

V usage is TRBV7-6 and J usage is TRBJ2-7; 10 bases are a match to TRBD2. After removal of 0 bases from V and 5 bases from J, the junction contained 4 bases not matched to a gene. This CDR3 spans 15 amino acids. Per the germline V gene, CDR1 is SGHVS and CDR2 is FNYEAQ. The DNA of the CDR3 is TGTGCCAGCAGCTTAGCCTTAGCGGGGGGAAACGAGCAGTACTTC. Translating gives CASSLALAGGNEQYF.

This clonotype was counted many times. CDR3 protein: CASSQGQDNQPQHF. CDR3 DNA: TGTGCCAGCAGCCAAGGCCAGGACAATCAGCCCCAGCATTTT. The rearrangement uses TRBV3-1 and TRBJ1-5; no firm D call. The CDR3 is 14 residues long. CDR1 is LGHDT and CDR2 is YNNKEL in the germline V gene (reference sequence). The V end was cut by 1 base, the J end by 3 bases, with 7 bases between. The variable domain in full, completed from reference TRBV3-1 and TRBJ1-5, reads DTAVSQTPKYLVTQMGNDKSIKCEQNLGHDTMYWYKQDSKKFLKIMFSYNNKELIINETVPNRFSPKSPDKAHLNLHINSLELGDSAVYFCASSQGQDNQPQHFGDGTRLSIL.

There are many counts of this clonotype. CDR3 nucleotide sequence: TGCAGCGTTGAAGTGGGACAGTCCTACGAGCAGTACTTC. The encoded protein is CSVEVGQSYEQYF. The rearrangement uses TRBV29-1 and TRBJ2-7; 7 bases are shared with TRBD1. Germline CDR1 reads SQVTM; CDR2 reads ANQGSEA. This CDR3 spans 13 amino acids. V was clipped by 1 base and J by 1 base; unmatched bases: 1.

V and J are TRBV10-3 and TRBJ2-5, with D unclear. The CDR3 consists of 13 residues. The germline V gene has CDR1 ENHRY and CDR2 SYGVKD. The V gene lost 8 bases and the J gene lost 5 bases, with 15 bases spanning the gap. The CDR3 sequence is CAISIQVDETQYF. In DNA form, the CDR3 reads TGTGCCATCTCGATTCAGGTTGATGAGACCCAGTACTTC.

Note on this clonotype: An end of the junction differs from the germline gene, which may be a read error. The chain recombines TRBV27 with TRBJ2-7; no clear D. The germline V gene encodes CDR1 MNHEY and CDR2 SMNVEV (reference sequence). The CDR3 totals 13 residues. CDR3 DNA: TGTGCCAGCAGTGTATCTCCTACGGACGAGCAGTACTTC. Translating gives CASSVSPTDEQYF.

In its sample, this clonotype was seen a few times. The rearrangement uses TRBV5-1 and TRBJ2-5, with TRBD1 identical over 8 bases. There are 14 residues in the CDR3. V was pared by 3 bases and J by 3 bases, with 4 bases of the junction left unmatched. Germline-derived CDR1 and CDR2 are SGHRS and YFSETQ. CDR3 region: CASSWRQGKETQYF. The CDR3 bases are TGCGCCAGCAGCTGGAGACAGGGGAAAGAGACCCAGTACTTC. The variable domain in full, completed from reference TRBV5-1 and TRBJ2-5, reads KAGVTQTPRYLIKTRGQQVTLSCSPISGHRSVSWYQQTPGQGLQFLFEYFSETQRNKGNFPGRFSGRQFSNSRSEMNVSTLELGDSALYLCASSWRQGKETQYFGPGTRLLVL.

The chain joins TRBV20-1 to TRBJ1-2; D not certain. Per the germline V gene, CDR1 is DFQATT and CDR2 is SNEGSKA (reference sequence). The CDR3 is 16 residues long. V gave up 0 bases and J gave up 0 bases, with 14 bases separating them. CDR3 bases: TGCAGTGCTAGAGATGTCCTTATTCTAGCTAACTATGGCTACACCTTC. Its protein product is CSARDVLILANYGYTF.

V and J are TRBV7-2 and TRBJ2-3, with 9 positions matching TRBD1. The CDR3 is 17 residues long. After removal of 5 bases from V and 7 bases from J, the junction contained 16 bases not matched to a gene. Per germline, CDR1 SGHTA and CDR2 FQGNSA. In nucleotides, the CDR3 is TGTGCCAGCAGCCACCCAGGACAGGGGTCCAGCGCAAATACGCAGTATTTT. It specifies CASSHPGQGSSANTQYF.

This chain joins TRBV20-1 and TRBJ2-7, with D unclear. The J call could be wrong; TRBJ2-5 is a better fit for the DNA end. The CDR3 totals 14 residues. The germline V gene encodes CDR1 DFQATT and CDR2 SNEGSKA (reference sequence). Here the CDR3 DNA reads TGCAGTGCTAGAGATCCTGTGCAGTCGAAGACCCAGTACTTC. Translation: CSARDPVQSKTQYF.

The chain recombines TRBV10-3 with TRBJ2-5; the D gene is possibly TRBD2 (6 bases). CDR1 is ENHRY, CDR2 SYGVKD, per germline. Trimming removed 6 bases at V and 1 base at J, with 9 bases between. The CDR3 spans 13 residues. CDR3 amino acids: CAIRRDLQETQYF. CDR3 nucleotides: TGTGCCATCAGGCGGGACCTCCAAGAGACCCAGTACTTC.

Many counts were recorded for this clonotype. The chain carries TRBV29-1 and TRBJ2-7; 9 nucleotides agree with TRBD1. This CDR3 contains 13 residues. The J segment lost 5 bases and the V segment lost 4 bases, leaving 6 bases of the junction unmatched. CDR1 and CDR2 (germline): SQVTM, ANQGSEA. The CDR3 sequence: CSVGKTGGNEQYF. CDR3 bases: TGCAGCGTTGGGAAAACAGGGGGCAACGAGCAGTACTTC.

The CDR3 loop is CASSQIPGGNVLTF. The DNA of the CDR3 is TGTGCCAGCAGCCAAATACCCGGAGGCAACGTCCTGACTTTC. The V gene is TRBV4-2, the J gene TRBJ2-6, with D possibly being TRBD2 (5 bases). From germline, CDR1 is LGHNA and CDR2 YNFKEQ. This CDR3 region has 14 residues. V was shortened by 2 bases and J by 9 bases, with 11 bases between the two germline ends.

This clonotype appeared a few times. V is TRBV9 and J is TRBJ2-7; 7 nucleotides align to TRBD1. The CDR3 runs 15 residues. Germline V gene sequence: CDR1 SGDLS, CDR2 YYNGEE. The ends lost 3 bases at V and 4 bases at J; junction bases unmatched: 10. The CDR3 reads CASSATGDTFYEQYF. The CDR3 coding sequence is TGTGCCAGCAGCGCAACAGGGGACACCTTTTACGAGCAGTACTTC. The entire variable domain, with the rest obtained from reference TRBV9 and TRBJ2-7, is as follows: DSGVTQTPKHLITATGQRVTLRCSPRSGDLSVYWYQQSLDQGLQFLIQYYNGEERAKGNILERFSAQQFPDLHSELNLSSLELGDSALYFCASSATGDTFYEQYFGPGTRLTVT.

The rearrangement uses TRBV5-1 and TRBJ2-1, with 7 bases that match TRBD2. Per germline, CDR1 SGHRS and CDR2 YFSETQ. V lost 7 bases, J lost 3 bases, and 10 bases stayed unmatched. CDR3 size: 15 residues. The CDR3 DNA reads as TGCGCCAGCGGCCTGGGGGGGAGGGGCTACAATGAGCAGTTCTTC. Protein product: CASGLGGRGYNEQFF.

This clonotype was found a few times. This chain connects TRBV7-9 to TRBJ1-1; D ambiguous. The V end lost 5 bases, the J end lost 7 bases, and 8 bases lay between the germline ends. The CDR3 has 11 amino acids. The germline V gene encodes CDR1 SEHNR and CDR2 FQNEAQ (reference sequence). The CDR3: CASSPIGEAFF. In DNA form, the CDR3 reads TGTGCCAGCAGCCCCATCGGTGAAGCTTTCTTT.